This TCR beta chain was identified in a study of response to subunit inactivated influenza vaccine. On this clonotype itself: Its antigen is undetermined.

Unmatched junction bases numbered 2, after V lost 2 bases and J lost 2 bases. CDR3 length equals 15 residues. Germline values: CDR1 DFQATT, CDR2 SNEGSKA (reference sequence). Study-wide results and limits: Each seasonal influenza vaccination, the authors suggested, recruits few new T cells.

TCRdb reprocessed the RT-PCR reads via MiXCR and lists one record per CDR3 protein. Here the sample spans almost 250,000 distinct CDR3 sequences, over 9% being singletons. The sequencing here drew on non-naive T cells sorted from PBMCs, taken roughly 2 weeks before vaccination. The TCR originated in a man aged 45 to 65 who received an inactivated influenza vaccine. The gene calls are TRBV20-1 and TRBJ2-1, with 11 bases identical to TRBD1. The DNA for the CDR3 is TGCAGTGCTAGAAGGGGACAGGGGGCCTACAATGAGCAGTTCTTC. Translated: CSARRGQGAYNEQFF.